These T cell receptor beta chains were read from a single sample in a study of STAT3 mutations in large granular lymphocyte leukemia. TCRdb's copy holds only in-frame clones and misses some; the assay was immunoSEQ multiplex PCR. The sample yields several thousand clones, nearly 90% seen once. Sequencing used PBMCs. Receptors were obtained from a human donor with T large granular lymphocyte leukemia. Some clones in this sample may be carry-over from other donors' samples. CDR3s include the opening cysteine and the closing phenylalanine or tryptophan. The order of the fields is clone size, V gene, J gene, CDR3 length, D gene, CDR3 DNA, CDR3 protein. A D gene is named only where the DNA matches it firmly. Where a row states a size, it is once, few, many or the class of an expanded clone; other rows omit it.

.,TRBV28,TRBJ2-1,12,.,TGTGCCAGCAGGTACGGGCCCAATGAGCAGTTCTTC,CASRYGPNEQFF
.,TRBV28,TRBJ2-3,14,TRBD2,TGTGCCAGCAGGAGCGGGAGTATGACAGATACGCAGTATTTT,CASRSGSMTDTQYF
.,TRBV7-7,TRBJ2-5,13,TRBD1,TGTGCTAGCAGCCCCGGACAGGGGGAGACCCAGTACTTC,CASSPGQGETQYF
once,TRBV30,TRBJ2-5,15,TRBD2,TGTGCCTGGAGTCCGTCGCGGGAGGGCCTGGAGACCCAGTACTTC,CAWSPSREGLETQYF
.,TRBV30,TRBJ2-3,15,.,TGTGCCTGGAAGGTCGCCGGGGTAGCGGCCGATACGCAGTATTTT,CAWKVAGVAADTQYF
.,TRBV28,TRBJ1-6,15,TRBD1,TGTGCCAGCAGTTTCGTTGGACAGGGGAGTTCACCCCTCCACTTT,CASSFVGQGSSPLHF
few,TRBV6-1,TRBJ1-1,14,.,TGTGCCAGCAGGGGGGCAGTCATGAACACTGAAGCTTTCTTT,CASRGAVMNTEAFF
.,TRBV20-1,TRBJ1-1,10,.,TGCAGTGCTAGGATATATGAAGCTTTCTTT,CSARIYEAFF
.,TRBV5-1,TRBJ2-6,18,.,TGCGCCAGCAGCTTGGCCACGGGACCGTTCTCTGGGGCCAACGTCCTGACTTTC,CASSLATGPFSGANVLTF
.,TRBV5-4,TRBJ2-5,14,.,TGTGCCAGCAGCGATACAGGGATCCAAGAGACCCAGTACTTC,CASSDTGIQETQYF
.,TRBV19,TRBJ1-2,11,.,TGTGCCAGTAGTAGGGGCTATGGCTACACCTTC,CASSRGYGYTF
once,TRBV11-2,TRBJ1-6,16,.,TGTGCCAGCAGCTTCCGGGACTTCCCCCTTAATTCACCCCTCCACTTT,CASSFRDFPLNSPLHF
.,TRBV28,TRBJ2-2,18,.,TGTGCCAGCAGTTACCTGACCGTTGTAGGGGGGGGAACCGGGGAGCTGTTTTTT,CASSYLTVVGGGTGELFF
once,TRBV21-1,TRBJ2-5,15,.,TGTGCCAGCAGCAAACCGTGGGACAGCGAAGAGACCCAGTACTTC,CASSKPWDSEETQYF
.,TRBV19,TRBJ2-5,14,TRBD1,TGTGCCAGTAGTAGGGAAGACAGGGCGGAGACCCAGTACTTC,CASSREDRAETQYF
.,TRBV5-5,TRBJ1-4,14,TRBD1,TGTGCCAGCGGGACAGGGGATAATAATGAAAAACTGTTTTTT,CASGTGDNNEKLFF
.,TRBV6-5,TRBJ1-2,13,.,TGTGCCAGCAAACCGGGACGGGACTATGGCTACACCTTC,CASKPGRDYGYTF
.,TRBV7-7,TRBJ1-1,15,TRBD1,TGTGCTAGCAGCTTACTTACAGGGGCGAACACTGAAGCTTTCTTT,CASSLLTGANTEAFF
.,TRBV5-1,TRBJ2-3,15,.,TGCGCCAGCAGCTTGGGTACTGCAAGCACAGATACGCAGTATTTT,CASSLGTASTDTQYF
.,TRBV10-3,TRBJ1-2,15,.,TGTGCCATCAGTGTCTCAGAGACAGCTAACTATGGCTACACCTTC,CAISVSETANYGYTF
.,TRBV5-4,TRBJ1-2,17,TRBD1,TGTGCCAGCAGCCCCGGGACAGGGCGAGGGCTTGGCTATGGCTACACCTTC,CASSPGTGRGLGYGYTF
.,TRBV16,TRBJ2-1,15,TRBD2,TGTGCCAGCAGCCTAGGCGGGGGTTCCTACAATGAGCAGTTCTTC,CASSLGGGSYNEQFF
.,TRBV2,TRBJ2-3,18,TRBD2,TGTGCCAGCAGCCCAGGTATAGGACTAGCGGGGAGCACAGATACGCAGTATTTT,CASSPGIGLAGSTDTQYF
.,TRBV5-1,TRBJ1-1,16,TRBD1,TGCGCCAGCAGCTACGGACAGGGGGGTTTGAACACTGAAGCTTTCTTT,CASSYGQGGLNTEAFF
.,TRBV5-1,TRBJ2-4,14,.,TGCGCCAGCAGCTTGGTCACGGGAACGGACATTCAGTACTTC,CASSLVTGTDIQYF
.,TRBV5-1,TRBJ2-1,16,TRBD1,TGCGCCAGCAGCTTCATTCGGACAGGGACAGCCAATGAGCAGTTCTTC,CASSFIRTGTANEQFF
.,TRBV25-1,TRBJ2-7,15,.,TGTGCCAGCAGTGAAGGAACTGCCTACTCCTACGAGCAGTACTTC,CASSEGTAYSYEQYF
once,TRBV7-9,TRBJ1-2,13,.,TGTGCCAGCATCCTAGAGGGGAACTATGGCTACACCTTC,CASILEGNYGYTF
.,TRBV5-5,TRBJ2-1,19,.,TGTGCCAGCAGCTTGGTGGCAGGCCCTGTAAGTAGCTCCTACAATGAGCAGTTCTTC,CASSLVAGPVSSSYNEQFF
.,TRBV2,TRBJ1-1,14,.,TGTGCCAGCAGCCCCTGGGGGACGGGGCCTGAAGCTTTCTTT,CASSPWGTGPEAFF
.,TRBV15,TRBJ2-5,13,.,TGTGCCACCAGCTGGAGTCTCCAAGAGACCCAGTACTTC,CATSWSLQETQYF
.,TRBV7-2,TRBJ2-5,14,.,TGTGCCAGCAGCCGAATCACAGTTCAAGAGACCCAGTACTTC,CASSRITVQETQYF
few,TRBV6-1,TRBJ2-1,15,.,TGTGCCAGCAGTCGGACCCGAATTTCCTACAATGAGCAGTTCTTC,CASSRTRISYNEQFF
.,TRBV6-5,TRBJ1-2,13,.,TGTGCCAGCAGCCTATACGGGGGAGGTGGCTACACCTTC,CASSLYGGGGYTF
.,TRBV5-1,TRBJ2-5,15,.,TGCGCCAGCTTTGCGGCGGGCCTGGCGAAAGAGACCCAGTACTTC,CASFAAGLAKETQYF
.,TRBV5-1,TRBJ2-3,16,TRBD1,TGCGCCAGCAGCTTCGGACAGGGGGCCGGTGTCGATACGCAGTATTTT,CASSFGQGAGVDTQYF
.,TRBV5-4,TRBJ2-3,13,.,TGTGCCAGCAGAGGGGGAGGCACAGATACGCAGTATTTT,CASRGGGTDTQYF
.,TRBV11-2,TRBJ1-1,14,.,TGTGCCAGCAGCTACAGGGTAGGGTATGGTGAAGCTTTCTTT,CASSYRVGYGEAFF
once,TRBV28,TRBJ2-5,13,.,TGTGCCAGCGGTTTTCGGGCGGAGGAGACCCAGTACTTC,CASGFRAEETQYF
.,TRBV2,TRBJ1-6,13,.,TGTGCCAGCAGTGAATTGGGGGTATCACCCCTCCACTTT,CASSELGVSPLHF
.,TRBV9,TRBJ2-5,16,TRBD1,TGTGCCAGCAGCGGTTACGGGACAGGGGGCCCAGAGACCCAGTACTTC,CASSGYGTGGPETQYF
.,TRBV7-9,TRBJ1-5,14,.,TGTGCCAGCAGCGGGGGTAGGGTGGGTCAGCCCCAGCATTTT,CASSGGRVGQPQHF
.,TRBV9,TRBJ2-3,17,.,TGTGCCAGCAGCGTAGGATCCGTTCATAATAGGGGTATGGTGCAGTATTTT,CASSVGSVHNRGMVQYF
.,TRBV28,TRBJ1-2,16,.,TGTGCCAGCAGCTTACGCGACAGCCGGACTAACTATGGCTACACCTTC,CASSLRDSRTNYGYTF
.,TRBV9,TRBJ2-7,15,.,TGTGCCAGCAGCCCTCGGACAGCTGATCCCTACGAGCAGTACTTC,CASSPRTADPYEQYF
few,TRBV4-1,TRBJ2-4,16,.,TGCGCCAGCAGCCAAGGGGTTGCGTCGGCCAAAAACATTCAGTACTTC,CASSQGVASAKNIQYF
once,TRBV28,TRBJ1-4,15,.,.,CASSFGPGRNEKLFF
.,TRBV5-4,TRBJ2-1,12,.,TGTGCCAGCAGCCAACACTACAATGAGCAGTTCTTC,CASSQHYNEQFF
.,TRBV4-1,TRBJ2-2,13,.,TGCGCCAGCAGCCCGCCTTACACCGGGGAGCTGTTTTTT,CASSPPYTGELFF
.,TRBV29-1,TRBJ2-5,14,.,TGCAGCGTTGCGAGGACAGATAGGGGAGAGACCCAGTACTTC,CSVARTDRGETQYF